A selection of T cell receptor beta chains follows, all from one sample in a study of T cell responses to AZD1222 COVID-19 vaccine. TCRdb's copy holds only in-frame clones and misses some; the assay was immunoSEQ multiplex PCR. The data hold approximately 50,000 clones, with approximately 89% observed a single time. Source: peripheral blood, taken on day 0 of AZD1222 vaccination. The source is an adult in good health. Each CDR3 is given with its conserved first and last residue. D genes are given only for firm matches. Some rows mark clone size as missing; the rest say once, few, many or name a class of expanded clone.

V gene	clone size	J gene	D gene	CDR3 DNA	CDR3 protein
TRBV6-5	NA	TRBJ2-7	NA	TGTGCCAGCAGCCTCACTATTGACAACGAGCAGTACTTC	CASSLTIDNEQYF
TRBV12-3/TRBV12-4	NA	TRBJ1-2	NA	TGTGCCAGCAGTTTAGGGAACAGGGGCTACACCTTC	CASSLGNRGYTF
TRBV18	NA	TRBJ1-5	NA	TGTGCCAGCTCACCCCAGGGTCAGCCCCAGCATTTT	CASSPQGQPQHF
TRBV7-2	once	TRBJ1-2	TRBD1	TGTGCCAGCAGCTACAGACAGGGGGGTGGCTACACCTTC	CASSYRQGGGYTF
TRBV30	NA	TRBJ1-2	NA	TGTGCCTGGAGTCGGGATTTGGCCCGTGGCTACACCTTC	CAWSRDLARGYTF
TRBV5-1	NA	TRBJ2-1	NA	TGCGCCAGCAGCTTGGCCTCGGGCAGATACAATGAGCAGTTCTTC	CASSLASGRYNEQFF
TRBV19	NA	TRBJ2-7	NA	TGTGCCAGTAGTACCCAGGGAGAGGACTACGAGCAGTACTTC	CASSTQGEDYEQYF
TRBV6-2/TRBV6-3	few	TRBJ1-1	NA	TGTGCCAGCAGTTCCCAGCCGGGAGGGGCTCCCACTGAAGCTTTCTTT	CASSSQPGGAPTEAFF
TRBV19	NA	TRBJ1-5	NA	TGTGCCAGTAGTATTGGAGCGGGGGCGGGTATACAGCCCCAGCATTTT	CASSIGAGAGIQPQHF
TRBV11-3	NA	TRBJ2-1	NA	TGTGCCAGCAGCTTGAGTATGAATAATGAGCAGTTCTTC	CASSLSMNNEQFF
TRBV7-9	NA	TRBJ2-3	NA	TGTGCCTACCCCCTCTCGGGAACAGATACGCAGTATTTT	CAYPLSGTDTQYF
TRBV7-7	NA	TRBJ2-2	TRBD1	TGTGCCAGCAGCTCCGGGACAGGGAACACCGGGGAGCTGTTTTTT	CASSSGTGNTGELFF
TRBV21-1	once	TRBJ2-2	NA	NA	CASSKVGRGNFGAGGETGELFF
TRBV24-1	NA	TRBJ2-5	TRBD2	TGTGCCACCAGTCCCTCGGTAGGGACTAGCGGGTCAAAGGGGGAGACCCAGTACTTC	CATSPSVGTSGSKGETQYF
TRBV6-6	NA	TRBJ1-5	NA	TGTGCCAGCAGACTAGGGCGATATAGCAATCAGCCCCAGCATTTT	CASRLGRYSNQPQHF
TRBV29-1	NA	TRBJ1-2	NA	TGCAGCGTTGAAGATGTAACAGCGAATGGCTACACCTTC	CSVEDVTANGYTF
TRBV18	NA	TRBJ2-7	NA	TGTGCCAGCTCACCAAGCAACGACTCCTACGAGCAGTACTTC	CASSPSNDSYEQYF
TRBV7-9	NA	TRBJ1-4	NA	TGTGCCAGCAGCTTAATGGGCTCGGACGAAAAACTGTTTTTT	CASSLMGSDEKLFF
TRBV2	NA	TRBJ1-3	NA	TGTGCCAGCAGGAGAAAGAGTTTGGACACCATATATTTT	CASRRKSLDTIYF
TRBV5-1	NA	TRBJ1-1	NA	TGCGCCAGCAGCCCCGGGACACTGAACACTGAAGCTTTCTTT	CASSPGTLNTEAFF
TRBV19	once	TRBJ1-2	TRBD1	TGTGCCAGTAGTACTCCGGGACAGGGAATGCGTGGCTACACCTTC	CASSTPGQGMRGYTF
TRBV19	NA	TRBJ2-5	TRBD1	TGTGCCAGTAGTGCACTACAGGGGGTGCAAGAGACCCAGTACTTC	CASSALQGVQETQYF
TRBV30	NA	TRBJ2-7	NA	TGTGCCTTGGGACGAGGAGCCGAGCAGTACTTC	CALGRGAEQYF
TRBV6-6	once	TRBJ2-1	NA	TGTGCCAGCAGTTACCCTAGGGGGGATGAGCAGTTCTTC	CASSYPRGDEQFF
TRBV29-1	few	TRBJ2-2	TRBD1	TGCAGCGTTGTCACAGGGGCCGGGGAGCTGTTTTTT	CSVVTGAGELFF
TRBV13	few	TRBJ2-7	NA	TGTGCCAGCACCGAAAAACCGGGGGAGCAGTACTTC	CASTEKPGEQYF
TRBV5-4	once	TRBJ2-3	NA	TGTGCCAGCAGCTTGGGACTAGTCAGGGGAGGCACAGATACGCAGTATTTT	CASSLGLVRGGTDTQYF
TRBV7-3	NA	TRBJ2-1	NA	TGTGCCAGCAGCCCCAAGGGGGGACTAAGATCCTACAATGAGCAGTTCTTC	CASSPKGGLRSYNEQFF
TRBV5-4	NA	TRBJ2-1	TRBD1	TGTGCCAGCAGCTTGGGGGGACAGGGGCTGTACAATGAGCAGTTCTTC	CASSLGGQGLYNEQFF
TRBV5-4	NA	TRBJ1-2	NA	TGTGCCAGCAGCCATTCCCGGGGTAACTATGGCTACACCTTC	CASSHSRGNYGYTF
TRBV4-1	NA	TRBJ2-7	NA	TGCGCCAGCAGCCAAGGCCGGTACAGGGAGAGGGAGCAGTACTTC	CASSQGRYREREQYF
TRBV24-1	NA	TRBJ2-2	NA	TGTGCCACCAGTGAGCCGGGACGTTCCACCGGGGAGCTGTTTTTT	CATSEPGRSTGELFF
TRBV7-9	NA	TRBJ2-1	NA	TGTGCCAGCAGCTTACTCGAGGGAGCCCGACCTAGCTCCTACAATGAGCAGTTCTTC	CASSLLEGARPSSYNEQFF
TRBV29-1	NA	TRBJ2-3	NA	TGCAGCGCCGACCGGGACGGGGACAAACATACGCAGTATTTT	CSADRDGDKHTQYF
TRBV10-2	NA	TRBJ1-6	NA	TGCGCCAGCAGTGAAGGGCCCTTGATTGCACCTAATTCACCCCTCCACTTT	CASSEGPLIAPNSPLHF
TRBV30	NA	TRBJ2-2	TRBD2	TGTGCCTGGAGTGCTAGGGGACTAGCGGGGATGAACACCGGGGAGCTGTTTTTT	CAWSARGLAGMNTGELFF